The rows below give T cell receptor beta chains drawn from one sample of a study of T cells in localized non-small cell lung cancer. Clones were read by immunoSEQ multiplex PCR, and TCRdb kept only the in-frame ones, dropping some. The sample lists about 52,000 clones, about 88% occurring once. Sequencing was performed on PBMCs, taken before any cancer treatment. These receptors all stem from a female donor with stage II lung adenocarcinoma. Each CDR3 is given with its conserved first and last residue. Some rows mark clone size as missing; the rest say once, few, many or name a class of expanded clone.

abundance,v_gene,len,j_gene,CDR3aa
.,TRBV29-1,13,TRBJ2-7,CSAWGQNSYEQYF
.,TRBV2,13,TRBJ2-3,CASSGGYTDTQYF
.,TRBV2,14,TRBJ1-3,CASSQAGGGNTIYF
.,TRBV5-1,13,TRBJ2-5,CASSLEVKETQYF
.,TRBV10-1,13,TRBJ1-2,CASSPGRNYGYTF
.,TRBV19,15,TRBJ2-7,CASSIGRTGSYEQYF
few,TRBV5-1,15,TRBJ2-1,CASSLGGGSYNEQFF
.,TRBV6-5,16,TRBJ1-2,CASSYSGTGWNYGYTF
few,TRBV5-5,14,TRBJ1-1,CASSLGGKDTEAFF
once,TRBV10-1,15,TRBJ2-1,CASSEKRGSYNEQFF
.,TRBV30,14,TRBJ1-4,CAWRTRGTNEKLFF
.,TRBV13,15,TRBJ2-1,CASSASGGALNEQFF
.,TRBV6-6,16,TRBJ1-2,CASSYSTGQGDYGYTF
.,TRBV4-1,13,TRBJ1-1,CASSQRGETEAFF
.,TRBV12-5,13,TRBJ1-1,CASGVFQGAKAFF
.,TRBV7-7,19,TRBJ2-3,CASSLGGAVGSTHTDTQYF
.,TRBV9,15,TRBJ1-4,CASTTGTVRGEKLFF
.,TRBV6-1,15,TRBJ2-3,CASSGGTRATDTQYF
.,TRBV7-3,13,TRBJ2-1,CASSLGRANEQFF
.,TRBV2,17,TRBJ2-1,CASSDSLSGVTYNEQFF
.,TRBV5-4,15,TRBJ2-1,CASSQPGAIYNEQFF